Listed here are 8 T cell receptor beta chains from one sample, sequenced in a study of T cells in Graves' hyperthyroidism and ophthalmopathy (dated by TCRdb to about 2019). The method behind the library was multiplex PCR. The instrument given in TCRdb is Illumina HiSeq 2000. Amplification of TCR beta CDR3 regions was carried out from RNA transcripts. The first round of RT-PCR for the TCR CDR3 was performed with the HTBI primer set and the Qiagen OneStep RT-PCR kit. The public reads were quality trimmed at Q25 with fastp and then assembled into clones with MiXCR by TCRdb, keeping productive beta chains. Entries are consolidated by CDR3 protein sequence, retaining the most common genes and DNA. Within this sample are some 360,000 distinct CDR3 sequences, with less than 20% of them counted one time only. 15% to 19% of the sample rests with the top ten. The specimen was blood. These TCRs come from a middle-aged woman with Graves' ophthalmopathy.

This clonotype was picked up many times. The chain uses TRBV11-1 and TRBJ2-2; the match to TRBD2 covers 13 bases. V shed 5 bases, J shed 6 bases, and the junction held 6 bases outside the gene matches. The CDR3 runs 16 residues. In germline, CDR1 is SGHAT, CDR2 FQDESV (reference sequence). The CDR3 loop is CASSPWTSGRSGELFF. The CDR3 DNA sequence: TGTGCCAGCAGCCCCTGGACTAGCGGGAGATCCGGGGAGCTGTTTTTT.

This clonotype was seen many times. The chain uses TRBV6-2 or TRBV6-3 and TRBJ1-2; 7 bases agree with TRBD1. J was trimmed by 4 bases and V by 4 bases; bases with no gene match: 18. This CDR3 region has 18 residues. CDR1 MNHEY and CDR2 SVGEGT come from the germline V gene. CDR3 bases: TGTGCCAGCAGTTCACTCACAGGGGCAGGACGGGACGGCTATGGCTACACCTTC. This sequence encodes CASSSLTGAGRDGYGYTF.

This clonotype has ten or more counts. Here the CDR3 DNA reads TGTGCCAGCAGTGATACAGGGGACAACACCGGGGAGCTGTTTTTT. This encodes CASSDTGDNTGELFF. The chain couples TRBV6-1 to TRBJ2-2; 7 bases fit TRBD1. The CDR3 length is 15 residues. Per germline, CDR1 MNHNS and CDR2 SASEGT. The ends lost 3 bases at V and 2 bases at J; junction bases unmatched: 3.

To note about this clonotype: A much larger clone lies a single base off, so this may be a read error. In this CDR3 the conserved last residue, phenylalanine or tryptophan, is missing, so a read error is likely. The V and J genes are TRBV3-1 and TRBJ1-1; D perhaps matches TRBD1 (6 bases). Trimming removed 4 bases at V and 6 bases at J, with 12 bases between. The CDR3 spans 13 residues. From germline, CDR1 is LGHDT and CDR2 YNNKEL (reference sequence). The CDR3 loop reads CASSPFQGSEAFL. CDR3 sequence (DNA): TGTGCCAGCAGCCCATTCCAGGGGTCTGAAGCTTTCCTT.

In its sample, this clonotype was seen many times. This chain connects TRBV6-2 or TRBV6-3 to TRBJ2-7; unclear D gene. This CDR3 is built from 16 residues. The germline V and J ends were trimmed by 4 bases and 2 bases, with 18 bases remaining between them. Germline V gives CDR1 MNHEY, CDR2 SVGEGT. The CDR3 nucleotides are TGTGCCAGCAGTTCCCCCAGGAGCCTCCCTGCCTACGAGCAGTACTTC. This codes for CASSSPRSLPAYEQYF.

This clonotype was seen just once. This chain links TRBV27 with TRBJ1-1, with D possibly TRBD1 on 6 matching bases. Germline V lookup: CDR1 MNHEY, CDR2 SMNVEV (reference sequence). V shed 3 bases and J shed 1 base, with 15 bases lying between them. There are 16 residues in the CDR3. The CDR3: CASSFSGVYKNTEAFF. CDR3 in DNA: TGTGCCAGCAGTTTCTCAGGGGTCTACAAGAACACTGAAGCTTTCTTT.

The rearrangement links TRBV6-5 to TRBJ2-5; 8 nucleotides match TRBD1. CDR1 is MNHEY, CDR2 SVGAGI, per germline. The CDR3 is 15 amino acids. V lost 2 bases, J lost 4 bases, and 6 bases stayed unmatched. CDR3 sequence: CASSYGTGVGETQYF. DNA of the CDR3: TGTGCCAGCAGTTACGGGACAGGCGTAGGAGAGACCCAGTACTTC.

The table lists this clonotype with many counts. Here the CDR3 reads CASRLNRGYPSTEQYF. The CDR3 DNA reads as TGTGCCAGCAGGTTAAACAGGGGATATCCTTCCACCGAGCAGTACTTC. The V and J genes are TRBV11-3 and TRBJ2-7, with TRBD1 matching over 7 bases. J was trimmed by 6 bases and V by 6 bases; bases with no gene match: 17. The CDR3 loop spans 16 amino acids. The germline V gene encodes CDR1 SGHNT and CDR2 YENEEA.